This TCR beta chain was captured in a study of T cells after yellow fever vaccination. The study, taken as a whole, reports: Boosting was followed by the reappearance of most primary-vaccination clones (less than 98% CD4, about 90% CD8). Faster peaking, at day 5 versus 15, marked a secondary response that was weaker.

5'RACE template switching generated TCR cDNA, adding a universal primer site and UMIs. TCRdb called the 5' RACE reads again in MiXCR, with one record for every CDR3 protein. The profile covers about 74,000 distinct CDR3 sequences, with 7.1% appearing a single time and about 32% taken by the ten largest. Trimming took off 6 bases at V and 14 bases at J, with 14 bases between the two ends. Germline V gene lookup returns CDR1 MNHEY and CDR2 SVGAGI. This CDR3 is built from 12 residues. Remarks on this clonotype: Its antigen remains unknown.

Here the sequenced sample was CD8+ T cells sorted from PBMCs, taken 5 days after the first yellow fever vaccination. This sequence was found in a man between 18 and 35 years old who received the YFV17D yellow fever vaccine. This chain connects TRBV6-5 to TRBJ1-6; D might be TRBD1 (6 bases). CDR3 in amino acids: CASSGRGETLHF. CDR3 in DNA: TGTGCCAGCAGCGGGAGGGGGGAGACCCTCCACTTT.